The present T cell receptor (beta chain) was sequenced within a study of yellow fever vaccine responses in identical twins. The length of the CDR3 is 15 residues. V was clipped by 0 bases and J by 4 bases; unmatched bases: 4. Germline values: CDR1 SGHNT, CDR2 YYREEE (reference sequence). TCRdb fed the RT-PCR reads into MiXCR, producing one record per CDR3 protein. The table includes some 2,500 distinct CDR3 sequences, roughly nine tenths detected once. This sequence joins TRBV5-4 and TRBJ1-2; 9 bases are shared with TRBD1. Here the sequenced sample was T cells from blood (PBMCs), unsorted or a sorted subset (not recorded which), taken before or after yellow fever vaccination (not recorded which). The sequence came from a woman between 18 and 29 years old who received the yellow fever vaccine. The CDR3 loop is CASSLVGTGTYGYTF. The CDR3 bases are TGTGCCAGCAGCTTGGTGGGGACAGGGACCTATGGCTACACCTTC.